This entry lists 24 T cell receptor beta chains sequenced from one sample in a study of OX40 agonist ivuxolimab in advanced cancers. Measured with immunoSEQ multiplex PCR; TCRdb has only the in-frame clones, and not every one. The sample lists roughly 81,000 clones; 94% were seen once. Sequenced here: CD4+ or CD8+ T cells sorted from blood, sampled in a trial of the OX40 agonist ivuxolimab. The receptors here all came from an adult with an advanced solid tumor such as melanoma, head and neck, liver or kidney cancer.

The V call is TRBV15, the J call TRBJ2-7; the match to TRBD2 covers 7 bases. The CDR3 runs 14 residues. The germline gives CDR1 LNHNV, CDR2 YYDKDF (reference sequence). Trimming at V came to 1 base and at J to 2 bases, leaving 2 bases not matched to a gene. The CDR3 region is CATSRVLAAYEQYF. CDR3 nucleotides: TGTGCCACCAGCAGAGTCCTAGCGGCCTACGAGCAGTACTTC.

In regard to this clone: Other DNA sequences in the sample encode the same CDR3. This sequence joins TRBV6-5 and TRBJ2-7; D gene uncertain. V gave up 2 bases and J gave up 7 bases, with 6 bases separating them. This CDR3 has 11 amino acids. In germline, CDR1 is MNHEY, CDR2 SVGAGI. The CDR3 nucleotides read TGTGCCAGCAGTTACGGTAGAGAGCAGTACTTC. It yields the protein CASSYGREQYF.

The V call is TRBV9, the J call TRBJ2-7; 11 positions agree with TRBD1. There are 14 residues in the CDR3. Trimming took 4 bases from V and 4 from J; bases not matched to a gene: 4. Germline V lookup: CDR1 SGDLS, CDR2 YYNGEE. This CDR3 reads CASSTGTGGYEQYF. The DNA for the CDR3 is TGTGCCAGCAGCACTGGGACAGGGGGTTACGAGCAGTACTTC.

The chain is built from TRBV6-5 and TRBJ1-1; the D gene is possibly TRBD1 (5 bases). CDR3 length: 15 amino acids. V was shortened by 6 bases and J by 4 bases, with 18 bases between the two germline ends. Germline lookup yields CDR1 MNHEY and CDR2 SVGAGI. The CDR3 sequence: CASRDEGWWGTEAFF. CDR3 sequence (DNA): TGTGCCAGCAGGGATGAGGGGTGGTGGGGCACTGAAGCTTTCTTT.

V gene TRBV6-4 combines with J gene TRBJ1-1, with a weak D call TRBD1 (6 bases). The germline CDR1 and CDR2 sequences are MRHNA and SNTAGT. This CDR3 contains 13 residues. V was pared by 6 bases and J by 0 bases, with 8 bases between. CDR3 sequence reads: CASRDSMNTEAFF. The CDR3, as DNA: TGTGCCAGCAGGGACAGCATGAACACTGAAGCTTTCTTT.

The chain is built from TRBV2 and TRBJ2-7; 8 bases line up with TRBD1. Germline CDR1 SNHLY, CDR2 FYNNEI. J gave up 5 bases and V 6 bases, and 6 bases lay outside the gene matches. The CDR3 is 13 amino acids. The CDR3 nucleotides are TGTGCCAGCAGGGACAGGGTTTTCAACGAGCAGTACTTC. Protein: CASRDRVFNEQYF.

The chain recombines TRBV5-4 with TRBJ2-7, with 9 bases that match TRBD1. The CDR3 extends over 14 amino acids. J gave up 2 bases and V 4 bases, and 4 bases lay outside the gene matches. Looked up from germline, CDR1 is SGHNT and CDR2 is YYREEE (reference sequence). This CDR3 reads CASSAGTGTYEQYF. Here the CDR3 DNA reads TGTGCCAGCAGCGCGGGGACAGGGACCTACGAGCAGTACTTC.

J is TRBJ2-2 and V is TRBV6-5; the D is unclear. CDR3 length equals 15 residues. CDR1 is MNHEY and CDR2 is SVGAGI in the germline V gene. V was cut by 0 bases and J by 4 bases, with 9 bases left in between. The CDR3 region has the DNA TGTGCCAGCAGTTACTCGAGAATGAGCACCGGGGAGCTGTTTTTT. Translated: CASSYSRMSTGELFF.

The CDR3: CASSRGTFRPAYHEQYF. The CDR3 DNA sequence: TGTGCCAGCAGCCGTGGGACTTTCAGACCCGCATACCACGAGCAGTACTTC. V is TRBV28 and J is TRBJ2-7, with D perhaps matching TRBD2 (6 bases). Germline V gene sequence: CDR1 MDHEN, CDR2 SYDVKM. The CDR3 totals 17 residues. V lost 6 bases and J 5 bases, leaving 26 bases between the germline ends. The full variable domain, completed using reference TRBV28 and TRBJ2-7, is DVKVTQSSRYLVKRTGEKVFLECVQDMDHENMFWYRQDPGLGLRLIYFSYDVKMKEKGDIPEGYSVSREKKERFSLILESASTNQTSMYLCASSRGTFRPAYHEQYFGPGTRLTVT.

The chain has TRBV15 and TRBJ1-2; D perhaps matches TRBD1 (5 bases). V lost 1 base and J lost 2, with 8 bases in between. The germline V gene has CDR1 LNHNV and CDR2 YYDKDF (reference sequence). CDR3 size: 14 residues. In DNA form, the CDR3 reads TGTGCCACCAGCAGAGTTCGGGGGAACTATGGCTACACCTTC. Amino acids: CATSRVRGNYGYTF.

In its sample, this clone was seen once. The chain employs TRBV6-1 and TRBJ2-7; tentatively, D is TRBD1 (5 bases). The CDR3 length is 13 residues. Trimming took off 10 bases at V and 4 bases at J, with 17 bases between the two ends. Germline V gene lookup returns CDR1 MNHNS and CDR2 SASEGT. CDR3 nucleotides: TGTGCCACTGGAATGACAGTAAGTTACGAGCAGTACTTC. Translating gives CATGMTVSYEQYF.

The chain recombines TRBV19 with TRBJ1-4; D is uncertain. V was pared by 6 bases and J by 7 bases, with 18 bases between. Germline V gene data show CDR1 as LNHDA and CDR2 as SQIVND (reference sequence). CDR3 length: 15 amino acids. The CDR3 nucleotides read TGTGCCAGTAGCACCGACAAATTCGGACGTGAAAAACTGTTTTTT. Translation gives CASSTDKFGREKLFF.

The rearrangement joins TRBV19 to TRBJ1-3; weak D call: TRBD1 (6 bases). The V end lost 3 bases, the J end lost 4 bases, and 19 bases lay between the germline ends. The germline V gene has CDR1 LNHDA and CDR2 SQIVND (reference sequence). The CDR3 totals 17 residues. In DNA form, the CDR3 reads TGTGCCAGTAGTATTACGGGGGCACCGGGACGAGGAAACACCATATATTTT. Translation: CASSITGAPGRGNTIYF.

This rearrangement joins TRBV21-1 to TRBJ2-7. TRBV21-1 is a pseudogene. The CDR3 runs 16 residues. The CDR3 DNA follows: TGTGCCAGCAGCAATACTAGGGGAGCCTCCTCCTACGAGCAGTACTTC. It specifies CASSNTRGASSYEQYF.

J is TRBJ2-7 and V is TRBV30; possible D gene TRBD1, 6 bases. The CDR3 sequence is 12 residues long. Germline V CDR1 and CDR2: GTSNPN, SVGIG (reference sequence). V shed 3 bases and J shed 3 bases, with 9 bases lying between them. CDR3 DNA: TGTGCCTGGAGAACAGGGTTCTACGAGCAGTACTTC. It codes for CAWRTGFYEQYF.

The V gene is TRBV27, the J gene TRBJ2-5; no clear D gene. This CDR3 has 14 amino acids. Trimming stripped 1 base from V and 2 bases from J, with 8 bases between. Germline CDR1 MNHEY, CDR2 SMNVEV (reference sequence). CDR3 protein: CASSLWPGQETQYF. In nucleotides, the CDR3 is TGTGCCAGCAGTTTATGGCCCGGACAAGAGACCCAGTACTTC.

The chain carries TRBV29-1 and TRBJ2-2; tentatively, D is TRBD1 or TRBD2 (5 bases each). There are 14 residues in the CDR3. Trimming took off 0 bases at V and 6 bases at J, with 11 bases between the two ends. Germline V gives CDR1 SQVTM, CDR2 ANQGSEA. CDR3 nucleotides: TGCAGCGTTGAAGATCTGGGGACCCCCGGGGAGCTGTTTTTT. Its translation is CSVEDLGTPGELFF.

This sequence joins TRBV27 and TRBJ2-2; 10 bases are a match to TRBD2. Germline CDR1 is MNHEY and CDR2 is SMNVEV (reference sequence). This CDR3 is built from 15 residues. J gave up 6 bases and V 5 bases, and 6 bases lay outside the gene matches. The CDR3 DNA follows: TGTGCCAGCAGTCGGGGGACTAGCGAGGCCGGGGAGCTGTTTTTT. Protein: CASSRGTSEAGELFF.

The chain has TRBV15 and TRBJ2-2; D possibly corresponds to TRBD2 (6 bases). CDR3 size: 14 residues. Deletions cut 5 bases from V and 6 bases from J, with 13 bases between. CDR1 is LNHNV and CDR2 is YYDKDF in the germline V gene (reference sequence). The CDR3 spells CATSSPGESGELFF. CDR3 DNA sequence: TGTGCCACCAGCTCACCGGGGGAGTCCGGGGAGCTGTTTTTT.

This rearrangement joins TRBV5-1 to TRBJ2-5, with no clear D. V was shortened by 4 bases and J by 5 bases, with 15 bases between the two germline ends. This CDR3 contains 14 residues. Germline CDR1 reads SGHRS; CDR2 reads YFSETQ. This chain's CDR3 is CASSLGGYPETQYF. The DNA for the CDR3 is TGCGCCAGCAGCCTTGGTGGGTACCCGGAGACCCAGTACTTC.

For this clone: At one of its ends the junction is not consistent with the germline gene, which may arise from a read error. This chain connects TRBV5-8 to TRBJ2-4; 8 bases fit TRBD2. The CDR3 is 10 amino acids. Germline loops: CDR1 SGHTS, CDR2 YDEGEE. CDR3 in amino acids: CASSSGSGDF. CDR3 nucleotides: TGTGCCAGCAGCAGCGGGAGCGGGGACTTC.

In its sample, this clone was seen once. The CDR3 DNA is TGTGCCAGCAGCTTCAGGATGGGGGCCGGGGAGCTGTTTTTT. Translation gives CASSFRMGAGELFF. The chain employs TRBV13 and TRBJ2-2; D tentatively reads TRBD1 or TRBD2 (5 bases each). The CDR3 is 14 amino acids. The V gene lost 3 bases and the J gene lost 6 bases, with 11 bases spanning the gap. CDR1 is PRHDT, CDR2 FYEKMQ, per germline (reference sequence).

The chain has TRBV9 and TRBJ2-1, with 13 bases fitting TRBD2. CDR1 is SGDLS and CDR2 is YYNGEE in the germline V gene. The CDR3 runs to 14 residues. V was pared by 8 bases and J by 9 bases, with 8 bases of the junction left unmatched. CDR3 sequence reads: CASRLAGGLGEQFF. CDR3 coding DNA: TGTGCCAGTAGACTAGCGGGAGGTCTGGGTGAGCAGTTCTTC.

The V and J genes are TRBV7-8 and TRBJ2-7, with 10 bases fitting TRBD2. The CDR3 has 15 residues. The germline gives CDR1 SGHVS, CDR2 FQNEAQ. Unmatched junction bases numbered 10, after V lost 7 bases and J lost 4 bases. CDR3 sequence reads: CASTLDWTSGYEQYF. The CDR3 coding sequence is TGTGCCAGCACTCTAGATTGGACTAGCGGTTACGAGCAGTACTTC.